This is a list of T cell receptor beta chains from one sample in a study of blood T cell repertoires in COVID-19. Clones were read by immunoSEQ multiplex PCR, and TCRdb kept only the in-frame ones, dropping some. Among approximately 250,000 clones, around four fifths were seen once, and the ten largest hold just under 6.5%. Specimen: peripheral blood. All receptors derive from a woman aged 60 to 75 with active or convalescent COVID-19. The CDR3 runs from the conserved cysteine through the conserved F or W. Fields, in order: V gene, CDR3 protein.

TRBV6-1	CASSEEPGQVYGYTF
TRBV28	CASRLGIQPQHF
TRBV5-4	CASTNSGGLGDTQYF
TRBV29-1	CSVSGGQGDTQYF
TRBV30	CAWSVKTGKTRTQYF
TRBV19	CASSPGTGGAQPQHF
TRBV4-2	CASSPHRGGGPRTGELFF
TRBV5-1	CASSLVAGLRGETQYF
TRBV10-2	CASSEIEDTQYF
TRBV9	CASSRGPPTETQYF
TRBV7-9	CASSSGGLSPLHF
TRBV28	CASSLAGWTEAFF
TRBV5-1	CASSLWGGLASSYNEQFF
TRBV2	CASSESLAGALYEQYF
TRBV5-1	CASSSLSGYNEQFF
TRBV18	CASSPSGDGNQPQHF
TRBV11-3	CASSFPSGYQETQYF
TRBV6-2/TRBV6-3	CASSPWTGVVSPLHF
TRBV18	CASSPGTSGFGETQYF
TRBV2	CASSVDTFYNEQFF
TRBV6-5	CASRAGVGSPLHF
TRBV6-1	CASSESSVMNTEAFF
TRBV28	CASSLVRVVGQPQHF
TRBV24-1	CATSDFRQGQRSYTF
TRBV5-6	CASSFIGGSDTQYF
TRBV5-1	CASSLEGQGYGYTF
TRBV5-1	CASSGTGTVNTEAFF
TRBV11-1	CASSLVRTGNEQYF
TRBV7-9	CASSLGLALSYNEQFF
TRBV28	CASSLSAGPGTGGLANEKLFF
TRBV28	CASGWGTGIYPGKNNTQYF
TRBV9	CASSVAGAGGAAREQFF
TRBV5-6	CASSLTGEDSFFDEQYF
TRBV6-6	CASSIQGQDYGYTF
TRBV14	CASSQEAGVYTEAFF
TRBV5-8	CASSLQFVRDRVTEAFF
TRBV5-1	CASSLARADSPLHF
TRBV6-6	CASSYSYYEQYF
TRBV19	CASSVDSSTNEKLFF
TRBV11-3	CASSPLAGEETQYF
TRBV5-5	CASSGRGEAFF
TRBV28	CASSLQGPYPEAFF
TRBV3-1/TRBV3-2	CASRGRGDHSYNEQFF
TRBV3-1/TRBV3-2	CASRNGRASFQETQYF
TRBV10-2	CASSTDSNEKLFF
TRBV27	CASSLWGGADSPLHF
TRBV15	CATSRPSSGRANNEQFF
TRBV5-4	CASSRNTHGGGFDEQFF
TRBV9	CASSADRALGEQYF
TRBV5-1	CASSLALPTGLAGNTIYF
TRBV19	CASRTGGSTNEKLFF
TRBV27	CASSSAGANVLTF
TRBV6-1	CASSEGAGGFQPQHF